Listed below are T cell receptor beta chains from one sample, sequenced in a study of shared clonotypes between healthy human individuals. Repertoires were generated with immunoSEQ multiplex PCR, while TCRdb's copy carries only in-frame clones and drops some. Among 1.4 million or so clones, about 98.5% were seen once, and the ten largest hold approximately 0.4%. Material for sequencing was naive CD4+ T cells sorted from blood. Receptor source: a man aged 25 to 40 in good health. The CDR3 runs from the conserved cysteine through the conserved F or W. D genes are given only for firm matches. Rows may omit the clone size; those that give it use once, few, many or a size class.

V: TRBV4-1; J: TRBJ2-2; D: -; size: once; length: 14; DNA: TGCGCCAGCAGCCAAGATCCCTGGCCCGGGGAGCTGTTTTTT; CDR3: CASSQDPWPGELFF
V: TRBV5-1; J: TRBJ2-5; D: TRBD1; size: -; length: 14; DNA: TGCGCCAGCAGCGAGGGACAGGGGTGGGAGACCCAGTACTTC; CDR3: CASSEGQGWETQYF
V: TRBV5-8; J: TRBJ2-7; D: -; size: -; length: 14; DNA: TGTGCCAGCAGCTTGGGAGCGGTGCGAGACGAGCAGTACTTC; CDR3: CASSLGAVRDEQYF
V: TRBV7-2; J: TRBJ2-1; D: TRBD1; size: -; length: 16; DNA: TGTGCCAGCTCTAACGAGAGGGGACAGGGGCTCCATGAGCAGTTCTTC; CDR3: CASSNERGQGLHEQFF
V: TRBV7-8; J: TRBJ2-3; D: -; size: -; length: 15; DNA: TGTGCCAGCAGCTTATCGGCGGGACAGACCCGTACGCAGTATTTT; CDR3: CASSLSAGQTRTQYF
V: TRBV2; J: TRBJ2-7; D: -; size: -; length: 13; DNA: TGTGCCAGCAGTGATGAGGCGGTCTCCGAGCAGTACTTC; CDR3: CASSDEAVSEQYF
V: TRBV28; J: TRBJ1-2; D: -; size: -; length: 11; DNA: TGTGCCAGCAGGACGGCGGTTGGCTACACCTTC; CDR3: CASRTAVGYTF
V: TRBV12-2; J: TRBJ2-2; D: -; size: -; length: 15; DNA: TGTGCAAGTCGCTTAGCGGACAGGAGTGGCGGGGAGCTGTTTTTT; CDR3: CASRLADRSGGELFF
V: TRBV12-5; J: TRBJ2-2; D: TRBD1; size: -; length: 16; DNA: TGTGCTAGTGCCTCTTACGGGACAGGTAACACCGGGGAGCTGTTTTTT; CDR3: CASASYGTGNTGELFF
V: TRBV9; J: TRBJ1-1; D: -; size: -; length: 14; DNA: TGTGCCAGCAGCGTGCTCGAGACCGGACTTGGTGCTTTCTTT; CDR3: CASSVLETGLGAFF
V: TRBV7-2; J: TRBJ2-3; D: -; size: -; length: 12; DNA: TGTGCCAGCAGCTCGGGAGTGGATACGCAGTATTTT; CDR3: CASSSGVDTQYF
V: TRBV25-1; J: TRBJ2-7; D: TRBD1; size: -; length: 13; DNA: TGTGCCAGCAGTCAGACAGGGGGGAACGAGCAGTACTTC; CDR3: CASSQTGGNEQYF
V: TRBV19; J: TRBJ1-4; D: -; size: -; length: 15; DNA: TGTGCCAGTAACTCAATGGGGGCAACTAATGAAAAACTGTTTTTT; CDR3: CASNSMGATNEKLFF
V: TRBV6-5; J: TRBJ1-1; D: -; size: -; length: 12; DNA: TGTGCCAGCTGGAACACAGGGACTGAAGCTTTCTTT; CDR3: CASWNTGTEAFF
V: TRBV19; J: TRBJ1-4; D: TRBD1; size: -; length: 14; DNA: TGTGCCAGTACCTGGACAGGGGGAGGCGAAAAACTGTTTTTT; CDR3: CASTWTGGGEKLFF
V: TRBV19; J: TRBJ2-2; D: TRBD2; size: -; length: 16; DNA: TGTGCCAGTAGTATGGGACTAGCGGTTAACACCGGGGAGCTGTTTTTT; CDR3: CASSMGLAVNTGELFF
V: TRBV28; J: TRBJ2-2; D: -; size: -; length: 14; DNA: TGTGCCAGCGCCCTGGACACAAACACCGGGGAGCTGTTTTTT; CDR3: CASALDTNTGELFF
V: TRBV6-5; J: TRBJ2-3; D: TRBD2; size: -; length: 14; DNA: TGTGCCAGCGGGAAGCGGGATTCCACAGATACGCAGTATTTT; CDR3: CASGKRDSTDTQYF
V: TRBV5-1; J: TRBJ1-1; D: -; size: -; length: 13; DNA: TGCGCCAGCAGCTCCCCAGAGCTTGCTGAAGCTTTCTTT; CDR3: CASSSPELAEAFF
V: TRBV18; J: TRBJ2-1; D: -; size: -; length: 15; DNA: TGTGCCAGCTCACGGGCCCAGCGGAACTACAATGAGCAGTTCTTC; CDR3: CASSRAQRNYNEQFF
V: TRBV5-1; J: TRBJ1-5; D: TRBD1; size: -; length: 15; DNA: TGCGCCAGCAGCTTGGATACAGGGGGCGATCAGCCCCAGCATTTT; CDR3: CASSLDTGGDQPQHF
V: TRBV7-9; J: TRBJ1-1; D: -; size: -; length: 13; DNA: TGTGCCAGCAGCTTAAGCAGGGAGCTAGAAGCTTTCTTT; CDR3: CASSLSRELEAFF
V: TRBV2; J: TRBJ2-3; D: TRBD2; size: -; length: 21; DNA: TGTGCCAGCAGGGTTAGATCAATAGCGGGAGGCGCCGCCTTCCCCACAGATACGCAGTATTTT; CDR3: CASRVRSIAGGAAFPTDTQYF
V: TRBV11-3; J: TRBJ2-1; D: TRBD2; size: -; length: 17; DNA: TGTGCCAGCAGCTTAGGAGGCCTAGCGGCAACCTACAATGAGCAGTTCTTC; CDR3: CASSLGGLAATYNEQFF
V: TRBV7-6; J: TRBJ2-1; D: TRBD2; size: -; length: 16; DNA: TGTGCCAGCAGCTTAGCGCTAAAAGCGGGAGTCAACGAGCAGTTCTTC; CDR3: CASSLALKAGVNEQFF
V: TRBV28; J: TRBJ2-7; D: -; size: -; length: 14; DNA: TGTGCCAGCAGACTCACCGGGAGTCCCTACGAGCAGTACTTC; CDR3: CASRLTGSPYEQYF
V: TRBV4-1; J: TRBJ1-2; D: TRBD1; size: -; length: 15; DNA: TGCGCCAGCAGCCAAGAGGGACAGGGTGGGGATGGCTACACCTTC; CDR3: CASSQEGQGGDGYTF
V: TRBV4-1; J: TRBJ2-3; D: TRBD2; size: -; length: 16; DNA: TGCGCCAGCAGCCAAGATTGGACTAGCGGGAGAGATACGCAGTATTTT; CDR3: CASSQDWTSGRDTQYF
V: TRBV7-2; J: TRBJ1-5; D: TRBD1; size: -; length: 16; DNA: TGTGCCAGCAGCTTACGGCAGGGGGCTGTCAATCAGCCCCAGCATTTT; CDR3: CASSLRQGAVNQPQHF
V: TRBV14; J: TRBJ1-1; D: -; size: -; length: 16; DNA: TGTGCCAGCAGCCAAGACGAGGGCAGACTGAACACTGAAGCTTTCTTT; CDR3: CASSQDEGRLNTEAFF
V: TRBV5-1; J: TRBJ2-7; D: -; size: -; length: 13; DNA: TGCGCCAGCAGCTTGGCCGCTACCTACGAGCAGTACTTC; CDR3: CASSLAATYEQYF
V: TRBV18; J: TRBJ2-4; D: TRBD1; size: -; length: 14; DNA: TGTGCCAGCTCACAGATGGACAGGGGGAACATTCAGTACTTC; CDR3: CASSQMDRGNIQYF
V: TRBV2; J: TRBJ2-1; D: -; size: once; length: 15; DNA: TGTGCCAGCAGTGACAGATTAAGCTCCTACAATGAGCAGTTCTTC; CDR3: CASSDRLSSYNEQFF
V: TRBV9; J: TRBJ1-2; D: -; size: -; length: 14; DNA: TGTGCCAGCAGCGCCGGCCCCCAAAACTATGGCTACACCTTC; CDR3: CASSAGPQNYGYTF
V: TRBV10-3; J: TRBJ2-3; D: TRBD2; size: -; length: 16; DNA: TGTGCCATCACCCAAGGACTAGCGGGGAGCACAGATACGCAGTATTTT; CDR3: CAITQGLAGSTDTQYF
V: TRBV13; J: TRBJ2-2; D: -; size: -; length: 13; DNA: TGTGCCAGCAGCACAGTCGACTCCCATGGGCTGTTTTTT; CDR3: CASSTVDSHGLFF
V: TRBV9; J: TRBJ2-1; D: -; size: -; length: 17; DNA: TGTGCCAGCAGCCTCAACCCCCGGACCAGCTCCTACAATGAGCAGTTCTTC; CDR3: CASSLNPRTSSYNEQFF
V: TRBV2; J: TRBJ2-7; D: -; size: -; length: 14; DNA: TGTGCCAGCAGTGATAGCGTTGGGTCCTACGAGCAGTACTTC; CDR3: CASSDSVGSYEQYF
V: TRBV28; J: TRBJ1-1; D: TRBD1; size: -; length: 14; DNA: TGTGCCATTACACAGGGGGCGCCGAACACTGAAGCTTTCTTT; CDR3: CAITQGAPNTEAFF
V: TRBV29-1; J: TRBJ2-2; D: -; size: -; length: 13; DNA: TGCAGCGTTGATCGGGTAAACACCGGGGAGCTGTTTTTT; CDR3: CSVDRVNTGELFF
V: TRBV6-5; J: TRBJ1-4; D: TRBD1; size: -; length: 15; DNA: TGTGCCAGTAAATACTCCGGGACAGGGGATGAAAAACTGTTTTTT; CDR3: CASKYSGTGDEKLFF
V: TRBV9; J: TRBJ2-1; D: TRBD2; size: -; length: 16; DNA: TGTGCCAGCAGCGTAGTGGCTAGCGGATCCTACAATGAGCAGTTCTTC; CDR3: CASSVVASGSYNEQFF
V: TRBV29-1; J: TRBJ2-7; D: TRBD1; size: -; length: 13; DNA: TGCAGGCGCCAGGACAGGAACGACAACGAGCAGTACTTC; CDR3: CRRQDRNDNEQYF
V: TRBV5-4; J: TRBJ2-3; D: TRBD2; size: -; length: 16; DNA: TGTGCCAGCAGCCCCTTCGGGACTACTAGCACAGATACGCAGTATTTT; CDR3: CASSPFGTTSTDTQYF
V: TRBV18; J: TRBJ2-5; D: TRBD1; size: once; length: 13; DNA: TGTGCCAGCCAAGGGGGCCACCTGGAGACCCAGTACTTC; CDR3: CASQGGHLETQYF
V: TRBV19; J: TRBJ2-2; D: TRBD2; size: -; length: 19; DNA: TGTGCCAGTAGTCGAACTGCCTATCGGGACTACCTGAACACCGGGGAGCTGTTTTTT; CDR3: CASSRTAYRDYLNTGELFF
V: TRBV5-1; J: TRBJ1-1; D: -; size: -; length: 15; DNA: TGCGCCAGCAGCTCCCTCGGACAGTCGAACACTGAAGCTTTCTTT; CDR3: CASSSLGQSNTEAFF
V: TRBV14; J: TRBJ1-1; D: TRBD1; size: -; length: 15; DNA: TGTGCCAGCAGCTTCCGGACAGGCCCAAACACTGAAGCTTTCTTT; CDR3: CASSFRTGPNTEAFF
V: TRBV9; J: TRBJ2-1; D: TRBD2; size: -; length: 16; DNA: TGTGCCAGCAGCGTCGGACTAGCGGGAGTCTACAATGAGCAGTTCTTC; CDR3: CASSVGLAGVYNEQFF
V: TRBV5-6; J: TRBJ1-4; D: -; size: -; length: 15; DNA: TGTGCCAGCAGTTTGGACGGCGTTGCTAATGAAAAACTGTTTTTT; CDR3: CASSLDGVANEKLFF
V: TRBV7-3; J: TRBJ2-7; D: TRBD2; size: -; length: 13; DNA: TGTGCCAGCAGCTCGGGACTAGTGGACGAGCAGTACTTC; CDR3: CASSSGLVDEQYF
V: TRBV7-3; J: TRBJ1-1; D: -; size: -; length: 14; DNA: TGTGCCAGCAGCCCAGGGCGGGGGAACACTGAAGCTTTCTTT; CDR3: CASSPGRGNTEAFF
V: TRBV7-8; J: TRBJ1-3; D: -; size: -; length: 15; DNA: TGTGCCAGCAGCTTAGGACTCCGCTCTGGAAACACCATATATTTT; CDR3: CASSLGLRSGNTIYF